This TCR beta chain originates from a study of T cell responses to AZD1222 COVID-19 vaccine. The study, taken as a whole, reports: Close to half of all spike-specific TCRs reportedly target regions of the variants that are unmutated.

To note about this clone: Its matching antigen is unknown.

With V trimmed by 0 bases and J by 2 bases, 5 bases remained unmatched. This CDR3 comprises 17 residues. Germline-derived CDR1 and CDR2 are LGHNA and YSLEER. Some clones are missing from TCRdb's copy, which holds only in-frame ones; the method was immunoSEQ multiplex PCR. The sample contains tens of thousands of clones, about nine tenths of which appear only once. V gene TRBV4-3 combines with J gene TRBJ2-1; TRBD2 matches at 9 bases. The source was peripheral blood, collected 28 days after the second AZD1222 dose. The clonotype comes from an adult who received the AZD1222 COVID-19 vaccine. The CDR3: CASSQDRSSGAYNEQFF. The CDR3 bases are TGCGCCAGCAGCCAAGATCGGTCTAGCGGGGCCTACAATGAGCAGTTCTTC.